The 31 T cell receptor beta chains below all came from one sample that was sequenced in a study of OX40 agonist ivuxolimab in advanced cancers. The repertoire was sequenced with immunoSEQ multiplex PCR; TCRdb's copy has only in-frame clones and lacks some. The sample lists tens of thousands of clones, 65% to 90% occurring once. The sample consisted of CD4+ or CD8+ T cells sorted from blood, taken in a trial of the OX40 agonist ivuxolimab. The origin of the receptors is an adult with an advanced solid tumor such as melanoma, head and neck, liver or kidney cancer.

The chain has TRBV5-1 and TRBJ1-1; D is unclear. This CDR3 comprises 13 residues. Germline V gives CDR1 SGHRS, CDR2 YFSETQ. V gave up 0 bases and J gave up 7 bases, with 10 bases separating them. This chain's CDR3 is CASSLGGHYEAFF. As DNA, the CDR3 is TGCGCCAGCAGCTTGGGAGGGCATTATGAAGCTTTCTTT.

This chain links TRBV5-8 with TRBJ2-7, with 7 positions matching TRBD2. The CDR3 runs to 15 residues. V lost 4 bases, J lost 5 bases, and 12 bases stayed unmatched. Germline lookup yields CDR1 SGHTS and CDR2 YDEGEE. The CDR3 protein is CASSPPPGGSNEQYF. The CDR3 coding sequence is TGTGCCAGCAGCCCCCCCCCGGGAGGAAGCAACGAGCAGTACTTC.

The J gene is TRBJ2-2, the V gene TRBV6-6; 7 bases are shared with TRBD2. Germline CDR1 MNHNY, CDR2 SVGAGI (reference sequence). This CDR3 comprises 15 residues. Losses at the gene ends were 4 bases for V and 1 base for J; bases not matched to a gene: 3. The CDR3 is CASSSASGNTGELFF. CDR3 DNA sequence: TGTGCCAGCAGTTCGGCTAGCGGGAACACCGGGGAGCTGTTTTTT.

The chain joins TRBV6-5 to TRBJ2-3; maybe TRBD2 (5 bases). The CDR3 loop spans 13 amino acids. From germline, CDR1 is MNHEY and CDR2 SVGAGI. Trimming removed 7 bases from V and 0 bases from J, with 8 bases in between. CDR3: CASTTGSTDTQYF. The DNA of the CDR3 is TGTGCCAGCACCACGGGGAGCACAGATACGCAGTATTTT.

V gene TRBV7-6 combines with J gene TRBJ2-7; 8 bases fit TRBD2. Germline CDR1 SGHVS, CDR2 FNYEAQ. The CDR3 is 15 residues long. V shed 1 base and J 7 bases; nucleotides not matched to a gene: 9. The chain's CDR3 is CASSLDPAGAGEQYF. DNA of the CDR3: TGTGCCAGCAGCTTAGACCCAGCGGGAGCGGGTGAGCAGTACTTC.

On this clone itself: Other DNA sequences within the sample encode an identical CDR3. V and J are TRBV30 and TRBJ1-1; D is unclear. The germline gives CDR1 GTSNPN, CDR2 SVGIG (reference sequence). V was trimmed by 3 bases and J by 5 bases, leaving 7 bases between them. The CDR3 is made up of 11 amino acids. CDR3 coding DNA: TGTGCCTGGAGCCCAGCTACTGAAGCTTTCTTT. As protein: CAWSPATEAFF.

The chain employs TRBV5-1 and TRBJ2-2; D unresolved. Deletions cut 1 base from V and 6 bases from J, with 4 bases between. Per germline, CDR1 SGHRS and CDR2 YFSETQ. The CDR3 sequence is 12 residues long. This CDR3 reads CASSLRSGELFF. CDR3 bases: TGCGCCAGCAGCTTGAGGTCCGGGGAGCTGTTTTTT.

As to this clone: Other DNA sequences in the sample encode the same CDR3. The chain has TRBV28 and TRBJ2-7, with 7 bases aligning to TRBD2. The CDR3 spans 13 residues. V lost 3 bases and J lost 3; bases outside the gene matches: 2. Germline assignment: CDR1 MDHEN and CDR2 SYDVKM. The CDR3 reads CASSFGGGYEQYF. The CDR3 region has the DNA TGTGCCAGCAGTTTTGGGGGGGGCTACGAGCAGTACTTC.

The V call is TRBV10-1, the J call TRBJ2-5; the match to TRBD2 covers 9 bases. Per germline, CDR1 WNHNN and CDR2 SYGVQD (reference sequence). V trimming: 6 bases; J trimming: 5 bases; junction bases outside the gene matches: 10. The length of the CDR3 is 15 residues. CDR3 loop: CASSPGLAQGETQYF. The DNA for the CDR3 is TGCGCCAGCAGCCCGGGACTAGCACAAGGGGAGACCCAGTACTTC.

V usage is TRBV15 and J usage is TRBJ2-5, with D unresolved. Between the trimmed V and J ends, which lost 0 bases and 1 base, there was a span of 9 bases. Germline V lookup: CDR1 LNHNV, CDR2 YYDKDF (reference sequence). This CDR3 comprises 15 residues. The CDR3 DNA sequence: TGTGCCACCAGCAGAGACGCCGCGGCCCAAGAGACCCAGTACTTC. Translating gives CATSRDAAAQETQYF.

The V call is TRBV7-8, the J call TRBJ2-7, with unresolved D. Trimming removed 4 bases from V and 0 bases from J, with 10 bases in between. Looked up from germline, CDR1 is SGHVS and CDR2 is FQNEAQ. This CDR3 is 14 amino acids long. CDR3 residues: CASSSEAFSYEQYF. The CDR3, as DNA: TGTGCCAGCAGCTCAGAGGCGTTCTCCTACGAGCAGTACTTC.

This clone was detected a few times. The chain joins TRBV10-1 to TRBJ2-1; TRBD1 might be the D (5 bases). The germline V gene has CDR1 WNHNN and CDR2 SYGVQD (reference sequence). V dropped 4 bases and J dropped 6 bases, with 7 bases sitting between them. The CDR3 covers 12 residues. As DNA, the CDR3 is TGCGCCAGCAGTGCTAGGGGCAATGAGCAGTTCTTC. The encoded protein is CASSARGNEQFF.

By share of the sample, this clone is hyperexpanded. The CDR3 spells CAAELGGSYNEQFF. The DNA of the CDR3 is TGTGCAGCGGAACTGGGTGGCTCCTACAATGAGCAGTTCTTC. This chain connects TRBV28 to TRBJ2-1; perhaps TRBD2 as D (5 bases). Germline CDR1 MDHEN, CDR2 SYDVKM. The CDR3 totals 14 residues.

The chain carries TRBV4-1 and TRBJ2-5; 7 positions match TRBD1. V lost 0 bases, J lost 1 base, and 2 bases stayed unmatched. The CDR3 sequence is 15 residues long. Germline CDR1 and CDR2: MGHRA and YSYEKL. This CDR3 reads CASSQDPGGQETQYF. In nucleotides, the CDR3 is TGCGCCAGCAGCCAAGACCCAGGGGGCCAAGAGACCCAGTACTTC.

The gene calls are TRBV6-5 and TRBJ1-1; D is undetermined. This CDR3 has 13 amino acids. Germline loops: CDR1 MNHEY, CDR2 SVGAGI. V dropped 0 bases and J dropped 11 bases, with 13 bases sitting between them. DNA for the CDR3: TGTGCCAGCAGTTACTCGAGTCCTAGCCGCGCTTTCTTT. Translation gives CASSYSSPSRAFF.

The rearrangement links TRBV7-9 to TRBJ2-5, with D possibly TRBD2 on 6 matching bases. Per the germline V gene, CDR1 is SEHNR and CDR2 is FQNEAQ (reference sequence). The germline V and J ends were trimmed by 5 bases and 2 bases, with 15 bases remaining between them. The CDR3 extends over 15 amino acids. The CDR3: CASSGPGLIQETQYF. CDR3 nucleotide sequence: TGTGCCAGCAGCGGGCCGGGACTGATTCAAGAGACCCAGTACTTC.

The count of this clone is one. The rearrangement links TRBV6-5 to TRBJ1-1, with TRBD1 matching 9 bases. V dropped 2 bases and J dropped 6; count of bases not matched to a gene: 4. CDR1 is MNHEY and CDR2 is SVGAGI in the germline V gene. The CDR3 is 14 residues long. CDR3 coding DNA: TGTGCCAGCAGTTACGGGACAGGGAGCCCTGAAGCTTTCTTT. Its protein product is CASSYGTGSPEAFF.

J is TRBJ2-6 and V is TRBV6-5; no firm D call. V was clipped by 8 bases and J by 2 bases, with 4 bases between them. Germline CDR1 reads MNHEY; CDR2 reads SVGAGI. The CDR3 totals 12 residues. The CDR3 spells CASGAGANVLTF. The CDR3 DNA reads TGTGCCAGCGGGGCTGGGGCCAACGTCCTGACTTTC.

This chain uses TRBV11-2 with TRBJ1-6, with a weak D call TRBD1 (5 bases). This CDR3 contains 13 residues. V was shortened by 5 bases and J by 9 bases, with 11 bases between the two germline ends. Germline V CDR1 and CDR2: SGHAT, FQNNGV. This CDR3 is CASSPTGGSPLHF. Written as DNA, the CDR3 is TGTGCCAGCAGCCCGACGGGGGGTTCACCCCTCCACTTT.

CDR3 in DNA: TGCGCCAGCAGCCAAGATCCGGGGGTCGACGGGGAGCTGTTTTTT. Encoded protein: CASSQDPGVDGELFF. The rearrangement joins TRBV4-1 to TRBJ2-2, with a possible D match to TRBD2 (6 bases). The CDR3 extends over 15 amino acids. From germline, CDR1 is MGHRA and CDR2 YSYEKL. Trimming took 0 bases from V and 7 from J, leaving 12 bases between them.

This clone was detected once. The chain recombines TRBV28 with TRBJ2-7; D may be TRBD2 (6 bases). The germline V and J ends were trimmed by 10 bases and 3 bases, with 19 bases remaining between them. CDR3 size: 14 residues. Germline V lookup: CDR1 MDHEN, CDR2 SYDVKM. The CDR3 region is CATVLAGKNYEQYF. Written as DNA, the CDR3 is TGTGCCACAGTACTGGCGGGAAAGAACTACGAGCAGTACTTC.

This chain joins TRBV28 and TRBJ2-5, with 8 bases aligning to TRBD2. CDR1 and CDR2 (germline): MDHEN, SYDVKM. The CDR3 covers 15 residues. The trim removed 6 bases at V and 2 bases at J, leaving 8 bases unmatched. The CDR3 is CASRVRLARQETQYF. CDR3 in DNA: TGTGCCAGCAGGGTTCGACTAGCGAGGCAAGAGACCCAGTACTTC.

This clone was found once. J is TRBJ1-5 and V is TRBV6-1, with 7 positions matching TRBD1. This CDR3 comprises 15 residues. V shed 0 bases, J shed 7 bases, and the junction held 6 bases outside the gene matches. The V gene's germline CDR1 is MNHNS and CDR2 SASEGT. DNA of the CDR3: TGTGCCAGCAGTGAAGCGACAGGGTTCGCGCAGCCCCAGCATTTT. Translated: CASSEATGFAQPQHF.

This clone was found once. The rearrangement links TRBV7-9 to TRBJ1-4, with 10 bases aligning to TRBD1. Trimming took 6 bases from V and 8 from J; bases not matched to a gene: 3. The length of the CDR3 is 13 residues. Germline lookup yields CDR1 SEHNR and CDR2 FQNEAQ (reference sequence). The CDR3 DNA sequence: TGTGCCAGCAGAGAGACAGGGGGCGAAAAACTGTTTTTT. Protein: CASRETGGEKLFF.

CDR3 DNA: TGTGCCAGCAGTGATTGGGGGGCTCAAGAGACCCAGTACTTC. Its protein product is CASSDWGAQETQYF. This rearrangement joins TRBV25-1 to TRBJ2-5; D may be TRBD1 or TRBD2 (6 bases each). The V gene lost 3 bases and the J gene lost 2 bases, with 10 bases spanning the gap. Germline assignment: CDR1 MGHDK and CDR2 SYGVNS. The CDR3 loop spans 14 amino acids. The complete variable domain, with remaining parts taken from reference TRBV25-1 and TRBJ2-5, reads EADIYQTPRYLVIGTGKKITLECSQTMGHDKMYWYQQDPGMELHLIHYSYGVNSTEKGDLSSESTVSRIRTEHFPLTLESARPSHTSQYLCASSDWGAQETQYFGPGTRLLVL.

CDR3 in amino acids: CAWDPSFLEGYTF. Written as DNA, the CDR3 is TGTGCCTGGGATCCATCCTTCTTAGAGGGCTACACCTTC. The rearrangement uses TRBV30 and TRBJ1-2; no reliable D call. CDR3 size: 13 residues. The germline V gene encodes CDR1 GTSNPN and CDR2 SVGIG (reference sequence). Trimming removed 5 bases at V and 8 bases at J, with 18 bases between.

CDR3: CASSDSPGNTQYF. The CDR3 DNA reads TGTGCCAGCAGTGACTCCCCGGGAAATACGCAGTATTTT. This chain joins TRBV6-4 and TRBJ2-3, with D tentatively TRBD2 (5 bases). This CDR3 comprises 13 residues. V shed 0 bases and J shed 7 bases, with 8 bases lying between them. Germline assignment: CDR1 MRHNA and CDR2 SNTAGT.

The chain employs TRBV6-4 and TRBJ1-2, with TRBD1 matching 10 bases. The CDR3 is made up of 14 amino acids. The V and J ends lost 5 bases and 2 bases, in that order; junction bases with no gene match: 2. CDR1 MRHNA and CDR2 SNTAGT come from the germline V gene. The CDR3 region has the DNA TGTGCCAGCAGTCCGGGACAGGGGAACTATGGCTACACCTTC. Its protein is CASSPGQGNYGYTF.

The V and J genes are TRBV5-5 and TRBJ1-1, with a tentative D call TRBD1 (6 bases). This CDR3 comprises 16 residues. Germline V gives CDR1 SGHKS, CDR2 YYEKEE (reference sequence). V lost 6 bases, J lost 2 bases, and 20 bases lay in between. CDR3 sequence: CASTSFRGSGNTEAFF. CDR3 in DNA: TGTGCCAGCACCTCTTTCAGGGGCTCCGGAAACACTGAAGCTTTCTTT.

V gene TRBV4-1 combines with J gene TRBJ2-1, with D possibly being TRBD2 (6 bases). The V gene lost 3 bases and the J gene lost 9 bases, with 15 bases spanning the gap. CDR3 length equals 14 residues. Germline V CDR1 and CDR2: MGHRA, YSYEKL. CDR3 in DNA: TGCGCCAGCAGCCAGGGGCTAGCGATTGTTGAGCAGTTCTTC. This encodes CASSQGLAIVEQFF.

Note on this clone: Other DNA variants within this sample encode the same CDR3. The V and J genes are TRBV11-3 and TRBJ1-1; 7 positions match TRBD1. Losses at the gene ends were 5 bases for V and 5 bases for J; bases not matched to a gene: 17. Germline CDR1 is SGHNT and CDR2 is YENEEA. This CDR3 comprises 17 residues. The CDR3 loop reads CASSLGAIPGQVTEAFF. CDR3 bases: TGTGCCAGCAGCCTAGGAGCCATTCCTGGACAGGTGACTGAAGCTTTCTTT.